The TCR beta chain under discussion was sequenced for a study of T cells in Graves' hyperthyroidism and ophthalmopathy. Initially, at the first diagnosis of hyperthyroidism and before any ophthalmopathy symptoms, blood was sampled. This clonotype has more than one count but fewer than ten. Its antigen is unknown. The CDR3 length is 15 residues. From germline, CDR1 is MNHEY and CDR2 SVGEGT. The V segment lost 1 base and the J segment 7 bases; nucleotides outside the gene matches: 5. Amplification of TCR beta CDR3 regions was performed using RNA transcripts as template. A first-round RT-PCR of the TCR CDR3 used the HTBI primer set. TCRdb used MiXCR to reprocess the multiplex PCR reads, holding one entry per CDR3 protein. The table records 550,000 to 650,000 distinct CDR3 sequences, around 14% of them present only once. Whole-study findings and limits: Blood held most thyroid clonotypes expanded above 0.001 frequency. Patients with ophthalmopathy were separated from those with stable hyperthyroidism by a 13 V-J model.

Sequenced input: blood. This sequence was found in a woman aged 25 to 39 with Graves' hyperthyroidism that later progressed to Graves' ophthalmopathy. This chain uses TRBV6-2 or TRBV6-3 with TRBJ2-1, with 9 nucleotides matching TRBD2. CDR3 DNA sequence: TGTGCCAGCAGTTACTACGCGGGAGGGTTAAATGAGCAGTTCTTC. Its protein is CASSYYAGGLNEQFF.